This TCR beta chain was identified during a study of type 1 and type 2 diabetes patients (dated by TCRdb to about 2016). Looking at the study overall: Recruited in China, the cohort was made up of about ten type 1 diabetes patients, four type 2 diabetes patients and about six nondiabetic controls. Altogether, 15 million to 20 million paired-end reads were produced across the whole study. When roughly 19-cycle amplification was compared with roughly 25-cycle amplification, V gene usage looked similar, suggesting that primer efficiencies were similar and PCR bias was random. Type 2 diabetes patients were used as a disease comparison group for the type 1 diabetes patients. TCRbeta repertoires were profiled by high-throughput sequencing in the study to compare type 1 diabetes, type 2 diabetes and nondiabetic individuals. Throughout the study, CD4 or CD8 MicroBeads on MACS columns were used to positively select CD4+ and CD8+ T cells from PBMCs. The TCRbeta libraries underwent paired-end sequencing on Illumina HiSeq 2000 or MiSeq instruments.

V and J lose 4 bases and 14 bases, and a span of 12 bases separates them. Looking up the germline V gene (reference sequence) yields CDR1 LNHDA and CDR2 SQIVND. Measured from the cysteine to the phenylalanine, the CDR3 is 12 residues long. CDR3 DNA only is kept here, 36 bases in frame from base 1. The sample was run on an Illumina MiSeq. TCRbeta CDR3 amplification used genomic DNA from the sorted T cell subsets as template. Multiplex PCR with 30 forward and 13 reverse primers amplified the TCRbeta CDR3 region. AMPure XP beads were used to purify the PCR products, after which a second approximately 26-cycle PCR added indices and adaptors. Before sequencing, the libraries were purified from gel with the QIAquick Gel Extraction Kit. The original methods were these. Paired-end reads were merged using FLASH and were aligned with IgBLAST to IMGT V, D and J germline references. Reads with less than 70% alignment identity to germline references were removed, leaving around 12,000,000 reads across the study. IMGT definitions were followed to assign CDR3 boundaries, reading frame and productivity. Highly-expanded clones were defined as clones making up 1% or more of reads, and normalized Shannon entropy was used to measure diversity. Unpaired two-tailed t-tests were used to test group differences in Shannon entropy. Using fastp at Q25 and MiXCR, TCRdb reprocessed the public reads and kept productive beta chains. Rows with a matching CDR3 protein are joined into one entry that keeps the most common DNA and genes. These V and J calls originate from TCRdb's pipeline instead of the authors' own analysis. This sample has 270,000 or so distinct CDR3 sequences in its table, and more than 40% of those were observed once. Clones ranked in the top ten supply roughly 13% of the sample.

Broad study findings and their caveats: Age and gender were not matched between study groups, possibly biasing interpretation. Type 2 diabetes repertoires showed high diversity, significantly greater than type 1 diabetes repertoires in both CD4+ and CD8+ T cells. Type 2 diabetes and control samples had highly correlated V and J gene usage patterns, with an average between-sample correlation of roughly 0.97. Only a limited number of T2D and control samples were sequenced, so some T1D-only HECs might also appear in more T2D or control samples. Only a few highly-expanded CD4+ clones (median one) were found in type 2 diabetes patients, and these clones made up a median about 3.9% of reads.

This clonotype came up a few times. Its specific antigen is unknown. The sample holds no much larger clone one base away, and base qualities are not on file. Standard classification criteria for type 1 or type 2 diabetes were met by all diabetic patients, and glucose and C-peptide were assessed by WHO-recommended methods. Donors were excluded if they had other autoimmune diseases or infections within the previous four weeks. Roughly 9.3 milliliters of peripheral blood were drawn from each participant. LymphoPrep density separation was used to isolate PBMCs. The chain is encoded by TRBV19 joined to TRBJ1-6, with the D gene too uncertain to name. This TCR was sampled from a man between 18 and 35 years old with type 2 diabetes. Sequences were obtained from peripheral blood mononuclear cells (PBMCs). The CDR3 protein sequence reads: CASSSPLGTLHF. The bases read TGTGCCAGTAGTAGCCCTCTGGGGACCCTCCACTTT.